Reported below is one T cell receptor (beta chain). The data derive from a study of shared clonotypes between healthy human individuals. Measured with immunoSEQ multiplex PCR; TCRdb has only the in-frame clones, and not every one. The table records 1.5 million to 2.5 million clones, approximately 94% of them present only once. The germline V and J ends were trimmed by 0 bases and 0 bases, with 11 bases remaining between them. The CDR3 runs to 16 residues. Germline V gene data show CDR1 as MNHEY and CDR2 as SVGAGI. CD45RO-negative CD8 cells positively selected for CCR7 made up the naive population, which excluded terminally differentiated effector memory CD45RA+ cells.

Sequenced material: naive CD8+ T cells sorted from blood. J is TRBJ1-2 and V is TRBV6-5; D perhaps matches TRBD1 (5 bases). The receptor comes from a man younger than 30 in good health. CDR3 amino acids: CASSYSQQESNYGYTF. CDR3 DNA: TGTGCCAGCAGTTACTCCCAACAGGAATCTAACTATGGCTACACCTTC.